This TCR beta chain was captured in a study of a mutant IDH1 vaccine in newly diagnosed glioma. Germline loops: CDR1 SGHVS, CDR2 FQNEAQ. V lost 5 bases and J 3 bases, leaving 14 bases between the germline ends. This CDR3 has 15 amino acids. Clones were read by immunoSEQ multiplex PCR, and TCRdb kept only the in-frame ones, dropping some. Of tens of thousands of clones listed, approximately 86% are singletons. The time point is: baseline, week 1 (first vaccination visit). Stated treatment: pre-vaccination baseline after standard-of-care therapy. New IDH1-mutant, ATRX-lost WHO grade 3 or 4 astrocytomas occurred in donors. This clone was found once.

The sequence was obtained from a woman aged 40 to 50 with glioma. This specimen consisted of PBMCs, obtained from a glioma patient treated with radiotherapy, temozolomide or both. The rearrangement links TRBV7-8 to TRBJ2-4; possible D gene TRBD2, 5 bases. The CDR3 nucleotides are TGTGCCAGCAGCCCCGGAGGAACCCTCAAAAACATTCAGTACTTC. It encodes CASSPGGTLKNIQYF.